The source of this T cell receptor beta chain is a study of shared clonotypes between healthy human individuals. The germline V and J ends were trimmed by 5 bases and 4 bases, with 13 bases remaining between them. Per the germline V gene, CDR1 is SEHNR and CDR2 is FQNEAQ (reference sequence). The CDR3 runs 14 residues. Assay used: immunoSEQ multiplex PCR; TCRdb lists only in-frame clones, some missing. The profile shows around 2.3 million clones, more than 90% of them singletons. This TCR was sampled from a young man in good health. The sequenced sample was naive CD4+ T cells sorted from blood. Subset of the sample: CD45RA+ positively selected. The chain couples TRBV7-9 to TRBJ2-3; D is uncertain. The DNA for the CDR3 is TGTGCCAGCAGCCCGTCCGGTTCCGCAGATACGCAGTATTTT. This gives the protein CASSPSGSADTQYF.